The TCR beta chain under discussion was sequenced for a study of blood T cell repertoires in COVID-19. Study in general: Spain, Italy and the United States supplied samples that represented acute and convalescent COVID-19. T cells, B-cell-depleted T cells, or PBMCs supplied cDNA or gDNA.

Enrollment of patients from Seattle took place during active infection, with longitudinal follow-up. Germline values: CDR1 SGHNT, CDR2 YYREEE (reference sequence). The CDR3 runs to 19 residues. V lost 6 bases to trimming and J lost 2 bases, with 28 bases between them. Here immunoSEQ multiplex PCR was the method, and the copy in TCRdb shows in-frame clones only, minus some. This sample has 200,000 to 250,000 clones; 84% occur once, and the top ten carry about 10%. J is TRBJ2-3 and V is TRBV5-4; D is perhaps TRBD2 (7 bases). The sample was peripheral blood. The TCR sequence derives from a woman of 80 years or more with COVID-19, enrolled during active disease. CDR3 coding DNA: TGTGCCAGCACCCCCTCGGGGGGCCGGCGGGGCGTTCCCACAGATACGCAGTATTTT. This gives the protein CASTPSGGRRGVPTDTQYF.